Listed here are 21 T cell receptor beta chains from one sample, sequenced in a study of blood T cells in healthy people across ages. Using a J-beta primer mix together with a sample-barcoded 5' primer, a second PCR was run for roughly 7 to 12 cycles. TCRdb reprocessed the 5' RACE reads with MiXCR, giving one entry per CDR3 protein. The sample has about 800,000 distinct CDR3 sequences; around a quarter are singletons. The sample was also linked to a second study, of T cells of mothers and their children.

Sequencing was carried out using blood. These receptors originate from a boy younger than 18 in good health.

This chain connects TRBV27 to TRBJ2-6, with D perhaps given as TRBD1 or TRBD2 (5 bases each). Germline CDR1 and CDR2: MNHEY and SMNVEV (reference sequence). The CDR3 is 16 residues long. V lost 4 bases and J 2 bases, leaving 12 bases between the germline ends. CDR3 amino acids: CASSSRGGPGANVLTF. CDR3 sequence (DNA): TGTGCCAGCAGTTCCCGGGGCGGTCCTGGGGCCAACGTCCTGACTTTC.

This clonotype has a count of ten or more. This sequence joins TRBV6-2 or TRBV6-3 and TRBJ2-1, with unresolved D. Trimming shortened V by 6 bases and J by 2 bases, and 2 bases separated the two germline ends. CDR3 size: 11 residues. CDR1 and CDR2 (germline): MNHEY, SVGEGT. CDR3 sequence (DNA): TGTGCCAGCAGCACCTACAATGAGCAGTTCTTC. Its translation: CASSTYNEQFF.

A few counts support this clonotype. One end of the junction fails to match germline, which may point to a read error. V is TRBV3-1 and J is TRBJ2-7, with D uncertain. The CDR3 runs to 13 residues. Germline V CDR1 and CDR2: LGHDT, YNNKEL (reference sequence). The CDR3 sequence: CASSQLRPYEQYF. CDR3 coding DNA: TGCGCCAGCAGCCAACTCCGTCCCTACGAGCAGTACTTC.

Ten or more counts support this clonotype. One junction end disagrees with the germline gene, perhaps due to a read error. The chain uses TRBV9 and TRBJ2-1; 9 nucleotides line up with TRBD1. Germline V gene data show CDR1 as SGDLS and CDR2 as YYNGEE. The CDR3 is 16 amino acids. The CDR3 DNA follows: TGTACCAGCAGCTCTACAGGGGGCCTAGGGTACAATGAGCAGTTCTTC. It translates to CTSSSTGGLGYNEQFF.

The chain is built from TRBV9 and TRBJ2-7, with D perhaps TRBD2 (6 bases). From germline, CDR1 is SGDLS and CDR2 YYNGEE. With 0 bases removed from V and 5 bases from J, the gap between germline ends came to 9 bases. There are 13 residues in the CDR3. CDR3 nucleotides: TGTGCCAGCAGCGTAGATGCGGGAAACGAGCAGTACTTC. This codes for CASSVDAGNEQYF.

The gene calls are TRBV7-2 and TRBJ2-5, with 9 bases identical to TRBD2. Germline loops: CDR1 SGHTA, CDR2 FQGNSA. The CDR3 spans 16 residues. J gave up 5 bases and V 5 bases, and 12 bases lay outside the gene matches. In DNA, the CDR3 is TGTGCCAGCAGCCCCTCCGGGACTAGCAGAACCGAGACCCAGTACTTC. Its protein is CASSPSGTSRTETQYF.

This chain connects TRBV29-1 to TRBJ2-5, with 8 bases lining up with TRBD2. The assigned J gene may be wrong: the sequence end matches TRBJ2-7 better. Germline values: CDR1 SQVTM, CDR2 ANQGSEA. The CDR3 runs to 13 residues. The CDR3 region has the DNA TGCAGCGTCCTCAGCGGGAGCGGCTACGAGCAGTACTTC. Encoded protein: CSVLSGSGYEQYF.

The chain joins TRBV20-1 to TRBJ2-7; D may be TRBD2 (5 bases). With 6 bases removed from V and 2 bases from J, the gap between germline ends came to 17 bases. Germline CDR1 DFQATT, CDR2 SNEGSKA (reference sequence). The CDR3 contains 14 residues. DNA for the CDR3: TGCAGTGCACCAGCGGAGGCCTCTACCTACGAGCAGTACTTC. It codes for CSAPAEASTYEQYF.

In DNA form, the CDR3 reads TGTGCCAGCGGGGAACAACTAACTGAAGCTTTCTTT. It specifies CASGEQLTEAFF. The chain uses TRBV6-6 and TRBJ1-1; D call uncertain. The germline V gene has CDR1 MNHNY and CDR2 SVGAGI (reference sequence). Trimming took off 8 bases at V and 5 bases at J, with 12 bases between the two ends. The CDR3 is 12 amino acids.

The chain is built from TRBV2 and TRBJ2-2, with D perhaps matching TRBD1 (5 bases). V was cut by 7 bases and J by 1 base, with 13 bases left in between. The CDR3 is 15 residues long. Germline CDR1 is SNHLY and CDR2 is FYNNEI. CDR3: CASTAGSKNTGELFF. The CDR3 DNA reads TGTGCCAGCACCGCAGGGTCCAAGAACACCGGGGAGCTGTTTTTT.

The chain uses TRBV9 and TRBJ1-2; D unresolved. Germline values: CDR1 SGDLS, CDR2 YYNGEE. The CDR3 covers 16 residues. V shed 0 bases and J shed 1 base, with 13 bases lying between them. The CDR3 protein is CASSVVGKLVNYGYTF. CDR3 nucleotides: TGTGCCAGCAGCGTAGTGGGCAAACTTGTTAACTATGGCTACACCTTC.

Here the CDR3 DNA reads TGTGCCAGCGTATCAGGACAGCAAACGAACACTGAAGCTTTCTTT. The encoded protein is CASVSGQQTNTEAFF. The genes are TRBV28 and TRBJ1-1, with a weak D call TRBD1 (6 bases). This CDR3 region has 15 residues. In germline, CDR1 is MDHEN, CDR2 SYDVKM. V was clipped by 8 bases and J by 1 base, with 17 bases between them.

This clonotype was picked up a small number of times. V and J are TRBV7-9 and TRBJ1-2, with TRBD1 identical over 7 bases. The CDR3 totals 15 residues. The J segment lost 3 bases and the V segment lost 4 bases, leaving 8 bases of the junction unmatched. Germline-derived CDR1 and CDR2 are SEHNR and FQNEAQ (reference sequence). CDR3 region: CASSSPTGPHYGYTF. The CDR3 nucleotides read TGTGCCAGCAGCTCACCGACAGGGCCCCACTATGGCTACACCTTC.

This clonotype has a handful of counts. CDR3 in amino acids: CASSRDREGEQYF. The CDR3 region has the DNA TGTGCCAGCAGCCGAGACAGGGAGGGCGAGCAGTACTTC. This sequence joins TRBV6-6 and TRBJ2-7, with D possibly called TRBD1 or TRBD2 (7 bases each). CDR1 is MNHNY, CDR2 SVGAGI, per germline (reference sequence). The CDR3 covers 13 residues. With 6 bases removed from V and 6 bases from J, the gap between germline ends came to 15 bases.

The CDR3 is CASSQVGQLNTEAFF. CDR3 in DNA: TGTGCCAGCAGCCAGGTGGGACAGCTGAACACTGAAGCTTTCTTT. The chain uses TRBV4-2 and TRBJ1-1; TRBD1 aligns across 7 bases. CDR3 length equals 15 residues. The germline V gene encodes CDR1 LGHNA and CDR2 YNFKEQ. The junction had 4 bases not matched to a gene; V was cut back by 3 bases and J by 0 bases.

CDR3 sequence (DNA): TGTGCCAGCAGCTTAGCAGTGGGCGGGAAGACCCAGTACTTC. Encoded protein: CASSLAVGGKTQYF. The rearrangement links TRBV7-2 to TRBJ2-5; D possibly corresponds to TRBD2 (6 bases). The V and J ends lost 0 bases and 6 bases respectively, with 11 bases between them. The CDR3 is 14 amino acids. Germline V gives CDR1 SGHTA, CDR2 FQGNSA.

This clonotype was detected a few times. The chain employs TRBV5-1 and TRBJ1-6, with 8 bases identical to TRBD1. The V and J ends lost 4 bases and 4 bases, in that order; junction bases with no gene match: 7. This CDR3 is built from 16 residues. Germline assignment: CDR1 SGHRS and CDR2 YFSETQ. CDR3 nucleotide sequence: TGCGCCAGCAGCACCTCGACAGGGGAGTATAATTCACCCCTCCACTTT. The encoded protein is CASSTSTGEYNSPLHF.

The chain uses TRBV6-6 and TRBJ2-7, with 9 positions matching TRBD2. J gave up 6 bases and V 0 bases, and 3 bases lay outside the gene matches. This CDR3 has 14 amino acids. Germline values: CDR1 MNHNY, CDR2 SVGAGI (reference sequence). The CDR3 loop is CASSYSSGRLEQYF. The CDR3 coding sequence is TGTGCCAGCAGTTACTCTAGCGGGAGACTCGAGCAGTACTTC.

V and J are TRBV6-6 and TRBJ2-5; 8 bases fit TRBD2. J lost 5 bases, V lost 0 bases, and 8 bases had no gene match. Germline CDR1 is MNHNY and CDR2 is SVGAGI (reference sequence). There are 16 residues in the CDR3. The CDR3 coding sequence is TGTGCCAGCAGTTACTCCAGCGGGGGAGGATGGGAGACCCAGTACTTC. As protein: CASSYSSGGGWETQYF.

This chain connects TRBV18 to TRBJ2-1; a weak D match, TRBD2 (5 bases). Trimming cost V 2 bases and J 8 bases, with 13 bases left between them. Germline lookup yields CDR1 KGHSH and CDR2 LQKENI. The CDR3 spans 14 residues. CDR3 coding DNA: TGTGCCAGCTCACCAGGAGGACCTGCGGATGAGCAGTTCTTC. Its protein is CASSPGGPADEQFF.

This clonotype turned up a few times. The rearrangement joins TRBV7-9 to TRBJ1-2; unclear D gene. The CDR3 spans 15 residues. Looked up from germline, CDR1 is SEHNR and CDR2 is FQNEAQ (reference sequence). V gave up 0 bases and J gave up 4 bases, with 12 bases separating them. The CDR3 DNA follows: TGTGCCAGCAGCTTAGCCCCTCTGGGTGGCTATGGCTACACCTTC. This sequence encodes CASSLAPLGGYGYTF.